The present T cell receptor beta chain was sequenced within a study of OX40 agonist ivuxolimab in advanced cancers. Looking at the study overall: Two patients with cutaneous melanoma and one with hepatocellular carcinoma, three in total, showed partial responses.

Study outcomes and limitations: The investigators did not determine what antigen specificity the expanded peripheral T cells had. Clonal expansion was seen in CD4+ and CD8+ blood T cells by week 6 at 0.1 to 3.0 mg/kg.

In its sample, this clone was seen a few times. Antigen: not known. Germline-derived CDR1 and CDR2 are MNHEY and SMNVEV (reference sequence). The CDR3 sequence is 14 residues long. With V trimmed by 3 bases and J by 2 bases, 3 bases remained unmatched. The table came from immunoSEQ multiplex PCR; TCRdb's copy has only in-frame clones and leaves some out. The sample contains under 75,000 clones, about 88% of which appear only once. Prior autoimmune disease or systemic immunosuppression barred patients. Sequenced here: CD4+ or CD8+ T cells sorted from blood, sampled in a trial of the OX40 agonist ivuxolimab. This TCR came from an adult with an advanced solid tumor such as melanoma, head and neck, liver or kidney cancer. The J gene is TRBJ2-7, the V gene TRBV27, with 8 bases aligning to TRBD2. The CDR3 DNA sequence: TGTGCCAGCAGTTTTAACGGGAGGGCCTACGAGCAGTACTTC. It encodes CASSFNGRAYEQYF.